The 22 T cell receptor beta chains below all came from one sample that was sequenced in a study of beta chain features in type 1 diabetes. Overall study findings and caveats: The study found moderately but significantly shorter TCRB CDR3s in all four CD4+ subsets of Type 1 diabetes patients.

The isolated RNA, all of it, was reverse transcribed, so expressed TCRB transcripts were what got sequenced. Here immunoSEQ multiplex PCR was the method, and the copy in TCRdb shows in-frame clones only, minus some. The sample consists of more than 200,000 clones, roughly 16% of them appearing once. Their antigens are not known. The specimen was naive CD4+ T cells from blood. Receptors originate from a man aged 25 to 40 with type 1 diabetes.

Note on this clone: This specimen includes other DNA sequences encoding the same CDR3. The rearrangement joins TRBV29-1 to TRBJ2-7, with 11 nucleotides matching TRBD1. The CDR3 sequence is 12 residues long. Trimming at V came to 7 bases and at J to 4 bases, leaving 3 bases not matched to a gene. Germline CDR1 and CDR2: SQVTM and ANQGSEA. The CDR3 here is CSAGQGAYEQYF. The CDR3 coding sequence is TGCAGCGCCGGACAGGGGGCTTACGAGCAGTACTTC.

This clone showed up just a few times. The J gene is TRBJ2-7, the V gene TRBV7-2; 8 bases align to TRBD2. The trim removed 4 bases at V and 5 bases at J, leaving 7 bases unmatched. CDR1 is SGHTA and CDR2 is FQGNSA in the germline V gene. The CDR3 covers 14 residues. CDR3 in DNA: TGTGCCAGCAGCTCAAGCGGGAGACCCCACGAGCAGTACTTC. Protein sequence: CASSSSGRPHEQYF. The full variable domain, completed using reference TRBV7-2 and TRBJ2-7, is GAGVSQSPSNKVTEKGKDVELRCDPISGHTALYWYRQSLGQGLEFLIYFQGNSAPDKSGLPSDRFSAERTGGSVSTLTIQRTQQEDSAVYLCASSSSGRPHEQYFGPGTRLTVT.

This clone was seen only a few times. The chain recombines TRBV29-1 with TRBJ2-5; 7 nucleotides match TRBD1. Trimming removed 6 bases from V and 1 base from J; junction bases left unmatched: 8. Germline lookup yields CDR1 SQVTM and CDR2 ANQGSEA. This CDR3 is built from 14 residues. CDR3 in amino acids: CSVTDRASQETQYF. The CDR3 DNA reads as TGCAGCGTCACCGACAGGGCCAGCCAAGAGACCCAGTACTTC.

V gene TRBV27 combines with J gene TRBJ1-4; 7 nucleotides match TRBD1. Germline CDR1 is MNHEY and CDR2 is SMNVEV (reference sequence). The junction had 4 bases not matched to a gene; V was cut back by 7 bases and J by 5 bases. This CDR3 is 13 amino acids long. CDR3 sequence reads: CASKGGQNEKLFF. The CDR3, as DNA: TGTGCCAGCAAAGGGGGCCAGAATGAAAAACTGTTTTTT.

This chain's CDR3 is CASSLLDRRTEAFF. The DNA of the CDR3 is TGTGCCAGCAGCTTACTCGACAGGCGCACTGAAGCTTTCTTT. This chain links TRBV13 with TRBJ1-1, with D perhaps TRBD1 (6 bases). Germline V gene lookup returns CDR1 PRHDT and CDR2 FYEKMQ (reference sequence). Between the trimmed V and J ends, which lost 2 bases and 4 bases, there was a span of 11 bases. CDR3 length: 14 amino acids.

The chain links TRBV11-2 to TRBJ2-1, with a weak D call TRBD2 (6 bases). The germline V gene encodes CDR1 SGHAT and CDR2 FQNNGV. This CDR3 is 18 amino acids long. Trimming took off 4 bases at V and 7 bases at J, with 26 bases between the two ends. CDR3 bases: TGTGCCAGCAGCTCCGTACGGGAGCGGCGGGGTAGGTTAAATGAGCAGTTCTTC. Its protein product is CASSSVRERRGRLNEQFF.

The J gene is TRBJ2-5, the V gene TRBV11-1, with a possible D match to TRBD2 (6 bases). CDR1 SGHAT and CDR2 FQDESV come from the germline V gene (reference sequence). The CDR3 spans 15 residues. V lost 5 bases, J lost 4 bases, and 17 bases lay in between. This chain's CDR3 is CASSAPGRRGETQYF. CDR3 coding DNA: TGTGCCAGCAGCGCTCCGGGACGGCGGGGAGAGACCCAGTACTTC.

V and J are TRBV7-2 and TRBJ2-7; 9 bases are shared with TRBD2. Germline V gives CDR1 SGHTA, CDR2 FQGNSA. The V segment lost 5 bases and the J segment 0 bases; nucleotides outside the gene matches: 5. This CDR3 region has 15 residues. CDR3 protein: CASSRTSVSSYEQYF. Here the CDR3 DNA reads TGTGCCAGCAGCCGGACTAGCGTGAGCTCCTACGAGCAGTACTTC.

The rearrangement links TRBV25-1 to TRBJ2-1; 10 bases line up with TRBD2. This CDR3 spans 13 amino acids. With 8 bases clipped from V and 6 bases from J, the junction kept 4 bases outside the gene matches. Germline values: CDR1 MGHDK, CDR2 SYGVNS. The CDR3 region is CASGGTSVNEQFF. The CDR3 DNA reads TGTGCCAGCGGAGGGACTAGCGTCAATGAGCAGTTCTTC.

This clone turned up a few times. V is TRBV10-3 and J is TRBJ2-2; the match to TRBD1 covers 10 bases. The CDR3 covers 15 residues. Losses at the gene ends were 7 bases for V and 5 bases for J; bases not matched to a gene: 7. Germline-derived CDR1 and CDR2 are ENHRY and SYGVKD. CDR3 amino acids: CAITLGQGETGELFF. DNA for the CDR3: TGTGCCATCACCCTCGGACAGGGGGAAACCGGGGAGCTGTTTTTT.

The gene calls are TRBV6-5 and TRBJ2-2, with 10 bases lining up with TRBD1. The CDR3 consists of 14 residues. V was clipped by 6 bases and J by 9 bases; unmatched bases: 7. Germline V gene lookup returns CDR1 MNHEY and CDR2 SVGAGI. Here the CDR3 DNA reads TGTGCCAGCAGACCGGGACAGGGGTCTCGGGAGCTGTTTTTT. This encodes CASRPGQGSRELFF.

This clone turned up a few times. The chain has TRBV30 and TRBJ2-1; D could derive from TRBD1 or TRBD2 (5 bases each). With 4 bases removed from V and 9 bases from J, the gap between germline ends came to 22 bases. The CDR3 is 15 residues long. Germline V lookup: CDR1 GTSNPN, CDR2 SVGIG (reference sequence). CDR3 DNA sequence: TGTGCCTGGACCCTTCCCTGGGGGTCCGCGGGTGAGCAGTTCTTC. Translated: CAWTLPWGSAGEQFF.

This clone was observed a few times. The chain uses TRBV30 and TRBJ2-6, with 7 bases matching TRBD1. V dropped 3 bases and J dropped 2; count of bases not matched to a gene: 4. CDR1 is GTSNPN and CDR2 is SVGIG in the germline V gene (reference sequence). The CDR3 has 15 amino acids. CDR3 nucleotide sequence: TGTGCCTGGAGCACAGGGACAGCTGGGGCCAACGTCCTGACTTTC. Encoded protein: CAWSTGTAGANVLTF.

V usage is TRBV29-1 and J usage is TRBJ2-1; no firm D call. The CDR3 extends over 12 amino acids. Germline CDR1 and CDR2: SQVTM and ANQGSEA. Trimming removed 7 bases from V and 3 bases from J, with 10 bases in between. The CDR3 loop is CSAQLGYNEQFF. CDR3 nucleotide sequence: TGCAGCGCCCAGTTGGGCTACAATGAGCAGTTCTTC.

The rearrangement joins TRBV14 to TRBJ2-2; the match to TRBD2 covers 8 bases. Germline V gene sequence: CDR1 SGHDN, CDR2 FVKESK. Trimming at V came to 4 bases and at J to 5 bases, leaving 6 bases not matched to a gene. This CDR3 comprises 15 residues. The CDR3 loop is CASSRAGVATGELFF. DNA for the CDR3: TGTGCCAGCAGCCGAGCGGGAGTTGCTACCGGGGAGCTGTTTTTT.

This clone was seen a few times. The V call is TRBV10-3, the J call TRBJ2-3, with 7 bases fitting TRBD2. J was trimmed by 3 bases and V by 7 bases; bases with no gene match: 4. Germline lookup yields CDR1 ENHRY and CDR2 SYGVKD. The CDR3 is made up of 13 amino acids. The CDR3 protein is CAINSGATDTQYF. CDR3 in DNA: TGTGCCATCAACAGCGGGGCGACAGATACGCAGTATTTT.

This clone was counted a few times. The CDR3 region is CAWSGASIVDIQYF. The CDR3 nucleotides read TGTGCCTGGAGTGGGGCTAGCATCGTAGACATTCAGTACTTC. The chain recombines TRBV30 with TRBJ2-4, with a possible D match to TRBD2 (5 bases). Between the trimmed V and J ends, which lost 1 base and 8 bases, there was a span of 15 bases. The CDR3 is 14 amino acids. Germline values: CDR1 GTSNPN, CDR2 SVGIG (reference sequence).

The V gene is TRBV25-1, the J gene TRBJ1-1; tentative D call: TRBD1 (6 bases). The CDR3 contains 16 residues. V lost 1 base to trimming and J lost 4 bases, with 16 bases between them. The germline CDR1 and CDR2 sequences are MGHDK and SYGVNS. This chain's CDR3 is CASSESSGERGTEAFF. The DNA of the CDR3 is TGTGCCAGCAGTGAATCGTCAGGGGAAAGGGGCACTGAAGCTTTCTTT.

This chain uses TRBV14 with TRBJ2-2; the D is unclear. This CDR3 spans 15 amino acids. Deletions cut 6 bases from V and 5 bases from J, with 16 bases between. Germline CDR1 is SGHDN and CDR2 is FVKESK. The CDR3 loop reads CASSPWAGRTGELFF. CDR3 nucleotide sequence: TGTGCCAGCAGTCCTTGGGCCGGGCGTACCGGGGAGCTGTTTTTT.

The chain has TRBV2 and TRBJ2-7; 8 bases fit TRBD2. With 7 bases clipped from V and 3 bases from J, the junction kept 8 bases outside the gene matches. The CDR3 covers 14 residues. CDR1 and CDR2 (germline): SNHLY, FYNNEI. CDR3: CASTQGGLGYEQYF. Written as DNA, the CDR3 is TGTGCCAGCACTCAAGGGGGACTAGGCTACGAGCAGTACTTC.

This chain uses TRBV9 with TRBJ1-5, with 10 bases identical to TRBD1. Unmatched junction bases numbered 6, after V lost 3 bases and J lost 6 bases. The germline V gene has CDR1 SGDLS and CDR2 YYNGEE. The CDR3 contains 15 residues. In DNA form, the CDR3 reads TGTGCCAGCAGCGCGACAGGGGGCGGAGGTCAGCCCCAGCATTTT. This translates into CASSATGGGGQPQHF. Variable domain in full (rest from reference TRBV9 and TRBJ1-5): DSGVTQTPKHLITATGQRVTLRCSPRSGDLSVYWYQQSLDQGLQFLIQYYNGEERAKGNILERFSAQQFPDLHSELNLSSLELGDSALYFCASSATGGGGQPQHFGDGTRLSIL.

This clone was counted a few times. J is TRBJ2-2 and V is TRBV6-4; perhaps TRBD1 as D (6 bases). From germline, CDR1 is MRHNA and CDR2 SNTAGT. The germline V and J ends were trimmed by 3 bases and 4 bases, with 6 bases remaining between them. The CDR3 spans 13 residues. CDR3 residues: CASSEQGTGELFF. DNA for the CDR3: TGTGCCAGCAGTGAACAGGGCACCGGGGAGCTGTTTTTT.